What follows describes a single T cell receptor beta chain. The antigen it binds to is not known. Within one base of it there is no much larger clone, and no base qualities were kept. These data come from a study of shared clonotypes between healthy human individuals (TCRdb year 2020). About the full investigation: A couple of women and a few men aged 18 to 49 years were included in the cohort. Leukapheresis yielded between about 0.94 and 8.9 billion PBMCs per donor. To increase sequencing depth and limit assay-specific biases, different laboratories used diverse techniques to prepare libraries and sequence TCR repertoires. For each donor, three plates each were used for CD4 naive and CD4 memory, two plates were used for CD8 naive, and one plate was used for CD8 memory. To estimate repertoire size and how much clonotype sharing occurs between individuals, the study deeply sequenced the blood TCR repertoires of a handful of healthy adults.

Trimming leaves V shorter by 5 bases and J shorter by 9 bases, with the junction holding 4 bases beyond the gene matches. For CDR1 and CDR2, the germline V gene (reference sequence) lists SGHNT and YYREEE. The CDR3, from cysteine to phenylalanine, totals 12 residues. The kept DNA is CDR3 alone, 36 bases in frame from the first base. Donors were healthy HIV-negative adults with no recently reported acute infections or vaccinations. Every donor was a Caucasian adult living in Nashville, Tennessee, USA. CD4+ T cells were enriched through magnetic negative selection, after which naive cells were positively selected on CD45RA and the remaining negative fraction served as the memory subset. After blood collection by leukapheresis, PBMCs were isolated using Ficoll-Histopaque density gradient centrifugation and then cryopreserved in the vapor phase of liquid nitrogen. Purity and quantity of every magnetically sorted T cell population were checked by analytical flow cytometry. Each sorted fraction had its genomic DNA isolated and then quantified by UV absorbance on a Nanodrop 2000c.

Using the deep immunoSEQ assay, TCR CDR3 regions were amplified from genomic DNA by multiplex PCR. Extracted genomic DNA from each cell subset was distributed evenly across all wells of several immunoSEQ 96-well plates, and each plate was treated as a replicate. For sorted subsets, each replicate PCR was loaded with roughly 190 ng genomic DNA, equivalent to 30,000 or so T cell genomes. The purified libraries were quantified using a Qubit 3.0 fluorometer, sized with a Bioanalyzer 2100, and then quantified again using the KAPA Library Quantification kit. Every immunoSEQ 96-well plate was sequenced on a separate single-read 150-cycle Illumina NextSeq 550 flow cell. The paper's processing steps were these. Because only junctional sequences without quality scores were contained in the immunoSEQ output, filtering matching that applied to full-length reads could not be performed. Sequences were annotated with PyIR, a Python wrapper for IgBLAST v1.9, and V/J genes and CDR3 were assigned using IMGT germline references. Any read was removed if the V/J assignment was weak (E-value above 1e-6), the CDR3 was missing, or the read contained stop codons, out-of-frame junctions, or ambiguous translated residues. V3J clonotypes were defined as sequences sharing the same inferred V gene, J gene, and CDR3 amino acid sequence. Percentage overlap between repertoires was calculated by dividing the number of shared unique clonotypes by the size of the smaller repertoire. Repertoire richness was assessed with RTK rarefaction, the Chao1 estimator, and Recon v2.1 estimates of unobserved clonotypes. For all TCRbeta clonotypes obtained by the gDNA method from a handful of donors, generation probabilities were computed with OLGA. What TCRdb holds here is the immuneACCESS table cut down to in-frame rearrangements. Part of the clones is not present; checked against another copy, under half of the missing clones reflect an unresolved V gene, and the others are unexplained. The V and J calls and clone size were taken over from that table, and D and trimming were inferred from the DNA. In this sample the table shows hundreds of thousands of clones, roughly 70% of which occur a single time. 1.7% of the sample lies in the top ten.

The full study reports these points: Even with the large sequencing depth, rarefaction of the sorted-subset datasets indicated that sequencing was incomplete. Because the study included only a small number of donors, the genetic and exposure-history diversity represented was limited. Estimated clonotype richness was generally larger for naive than for memory subsets. Approximately 4.8% of naive CD4, 3.5% of naive CD8, 2.3% of memory CD4, and roughly 0.4% of memory CD8 clonotypes were shared across a few donors. Sampling was limited to blood, and TCR repertoires in tissue likely differ from TCR repertoires in blood. Compared with non-shared clonotypes, clonotypes shared by all four sorted-subset donors had higher generation probabilities. Pairwise subsampling indicated that sequencing depth was expected to affect the degree of clonotype sharing among donors.

The receptor was derived from a woman aged 30 to 39 in good health. The sequenced material came from memory CD4+ T cells sorted from blood. In the paper's terms, the cell subset or site label means: CD45RA-negative fraction. The sequence is built from TRBV5-4 and TRBJ2-1; a stretch of 8 junction bases matches TRBD2. The CDR3: CASSSTSAEQFF. The base sequence is TGTGCCAGCAGTTCGACTAGCGCTGAGCAGTTCTTC.